A selection of T cell receptor beta chains follows, all from one sample in a study of blood T cell repertoires in COVID-19. The method was immunoSEQ multiplex PCR; TCRdb's version includes in-frame clones alone and lacks a portion of them. Of around 200,000 clones in the sample, around 88% are singletons; the top ten hold around 7.9%. Sequencing input: peripheral blood. Receptors originate from a man aged 40-55 years with active or convalescent COVID-19. Each CDR3 is given with its conserved first and last residue. Fields, in order: V gene, CDR3 length, CDR3 protein.

v_call: TRBV9
cdr3_length: 12
cdr3_aa: CATPLATGEQYF

v_call: TRBV4-1
cdr3_length: 15
cdr3_aa: CASSLRQGSNEKLFF

v_call: TRBV19
cdr3_length: 17
cdr3_aa: CASSFRGGQTMTGELFF

v_call: TRBV7-9
cdr3_length: 16
cdr3_aa: CASSGLAEASQETQYF

v_call: TRBV28
cdr3_length: 13
cdr3_aa: CASSLPGLYGYTF

v_call: TRBV5-1
cdr3_length: 12
cdr3_aa: CASSADQETQYF

v_call: TRBV6-5
cdr3_length: 15
cdr3_aa: CASSYGPGVYNEQFF

v_call: TRBV2
cdr3_length: 13
cdr3_aa: CASSEFDKETQYF

v_call: TRBV28
cdr3_length: 14
cdr3_aa: CASTPGQRLWGYTF

v_call: TRBV6-1
cdr3_length: 15
cdr3_aa: CASSEYPGSYNEQFF

v_call: TRBV5-1
cdr3_length: 14
cdr3_aa: CASRGENSGNTIYF

v_call: TRBV12-5
cdr3_length: 12
cdr3_aa: CASGSRGETQYF

v_call: TRBV2
cdr3_length: 14
cdr3_aa: CASSLDRGSQPQHF

v_call: TRBV20-1
cdr3_length: 15
cdr3_aa: CSASADRSGGQPQHF

v_call: TRBV4-1
cdr3_length: 16
cdr3_aa: CASSHTSGRAFGELFF

v_call: TRBV6-5
cdr3_length: 15
cdr3_aa: CASSYSSTVPYGYTF

v_call: TRBV27
cdr3_length: 14
cdr3_aa: CASSPSGDDQPQHF

v_call: TRBV5-5
cdr3_length: 14
cdr3_aa: CASSLSGLSTEAFF

v_call: TRBV19
cdr3_length: 14
cdr3_aa: CASTYGGDYNEQFF

v_call: TRBV12-5
cdr3_length: 18
cdr3_aa: CASGLVLAGGRFYNEQFF

v_call: TRBV6-2/TRBV6-3
cdr3_length: 13
cdr3_aa: CASGRPGDIEAFF

v_call: TRBV7-8
cdr3_length: 15
cdr3_aa: CASSPAKAENTEAFF

v_call: TRBV7-8
cdr3_length: 12
cdr3_aa: CASSSKGRGYTF

v_call: TRBV30
cdr3_length: 14
cdr3_aa: CAWSPGTSSSPLHF

v_call: TRBV30
cdr3_length: 14
cdr3_aa: CAAWRTSGGDTQYF

v_call: TRBV25-1
cdr3_length: 12
cdr3_aa: CASKGGLSPLHF

v_call: TRBV5-1
cdr3_length: 15
cdr3_aa: CASTDILTGRGEQFF

v_call: TRBV29-1
cdr3_length: 13
cdr3_aa: CSVGDRDSSGYTF

v_call: TRBV7-2
cdr3_length: 12
cdr3_aa: CASKRTGFGYTF

v_call: TRBV5-5
cdr3_length: 14
cdr3_aa: CASSGASNTGELFF

v_call: TRBV20-1
cdr3_length: 13
cdr3_aa: CSASPNSGSGYTF

v_call: TRBV19
cdr3_length: 13
cdr3_aa: CASSWAVGQPQHF

v_call: TRBV7-7
cdr3_length: 13
cdr3_aa: CASSPGGNTEAFF